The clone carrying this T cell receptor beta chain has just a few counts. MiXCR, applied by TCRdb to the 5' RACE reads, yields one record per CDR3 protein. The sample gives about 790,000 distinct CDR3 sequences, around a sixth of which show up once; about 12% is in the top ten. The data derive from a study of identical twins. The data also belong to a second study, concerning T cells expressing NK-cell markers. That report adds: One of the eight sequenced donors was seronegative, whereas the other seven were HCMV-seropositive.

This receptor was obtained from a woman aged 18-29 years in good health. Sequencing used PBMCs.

The CDR3, as DNA: TGCGCCAGCAGCCAAGTTCCGCGGGGCCCCTACGAGCAGTACTTC. Translating gives CASSQVPRGPYEQYF. The chain uses TRBV4-3 and TRBJ2-7; D may be TRBD2 (6 bases). The CDR3 contains 15 residues. Germline V lookup: CDR1 LGHNA, CDR2 YSLEER. Trimming removed 1 base from V and 2 bases from J, with 12 bases in between.